This T cell receptor (beta chain) was found in a study of T cell responses to AZD1222 COVID-19 vaccine. The overall study: Second-dose intervals near 4 or 12 weeks were combined.

With regard to this clone: The target antigen is unknown.

The CDR3 sequence is 15 residues long. Per the germline V gene, CDR1 is SGDLS and CDR2 is YYNGEE. Trimming removed 4 bases from V and 1 base from J, with 13 bases in between. Study results and caveats: Once two AZD1222 doses were given, Spike-specific TCR breadth and depth went up.

Produced via immunoSEQ multiplex PCR; TCRdb's table is partial and in-frame only. The table has tens of thousands of clones, around 83% seen once; the top ten hold 9% to 13%. V is TRBV9 and J is TRBJ2-3; D call uncertain. The input for sequencing was peripheral blood, taken on day 0 of AZD1222 vaccination. This sequence was found in an adult in good health. The CDR3 reads CASSYAPSGTDTQYF. The CDR3, as DNA: TGTGCCAGCAGCTACGCACCGTCGGGCACAGATACGCAGTATTTT.